Listed below are T cell receptor beta chains from one sample, sequenced in a study of blood T cell repertoires in COVID-19. Assay: immunoSEQ multiplex PCR; the TCRdb copy retains only in-frame clones and omits some. The table records some 120,000 clones, almost 70% of them present only once. Sequencing input: peripheral blood. Source of these receptors: a woman between 65 and 79 years old with acute or convalescent COVID-19. CDR3s include the opening cysteine and the closing phenylalanine or tryptophan. D genes are given only for firm matches. Clone size is shown for a subset of rows, as once, few, many or a class of expanded clone.

abundance	d_gene	v_gene	j_gene	CDR3aa	CDR3nt
.	.	TRBV4-3	TRBJ1-2	CASSQEGQRGYGYTF	TGCGCCAGCAGCCAAGAAGGACAGCGAGGCTATGGCTACACCTTC
.	.	TRBV6-1	TRBJ1-4	CASSDFQSDEKLFF	TGTGCCAGCAGTGATTTCCAGTCCGATGAAAAACTGTTTTTT
.	.	TRBV23-1	TRBJ2-7	CASSQRIRDTILGQYF	TGCGCCAGCAGTCAACGAATCCGGGACACCATCCTCGGGCAGTACTTC
.	.	TRBV12-3/TRBV12-4	TRBJ2-7	CASSGGSYEQYF	TGTGCCAGCAGCGGAGGGTCCTACGAGCAGTACTTC
.	TRBD2	TRBV3-1/TRBV3-2	TRBJ2-7	CASSQVAGGMNEQYF	TGTGCCAGCAGCCAAGTAGCGGGAGGGATGAACGAGCAGTACTTC
.	TRBD1	TRBV10-2	TRBJ1-1	CASIPQGQGVRTEAFF	TGCGCCAGCATCCCCCAGGGACAGGGGGTGCGGACTGAAGCTTTCTTT
once	TRBD2	TRBV11-2	TRBJ2-5	CASSRLAGQETQYF	TGTGCCAGCAGCCGACTAGCGGGGCAAGAGACCCAGTACTTC
.	.	TRBV6-6	TRBJ2-3	CASSFTGYTQYF	TGTGCCAGCAGTTTTACAGGGTATACGCAGTATTTT
.	TRBD2	TRBV30	TRBJ2-2	CAWRTSGTNTGELFF	TGTGCCTGGAGGACTAGCGGCACGAACACCGGGGAGCTGTTTTTT
few	.	TRBV20-1	TRBJ1-2	CSALSARGYTF	TGCAGTGCCCTCTCGGCTAGGGGCTACACCTTC
.	TRBD2	TRBV6-1	TRBJ2-1	CASSDPSGGRYNEQFF	TGTGCCAGCAGTGACCCCTCGGGCGGGAGGTACAATGAGCAGTTCTTC
.	.	TRBV6-5	TRBJ1-2	CASSPRGYGYTF	TGTGCCAGCAGCCCCAGGGGATATGGCTACACCTTC
.	TRBD2	TRBV19	TRBJ2-2	CASMRGSNTGELFF	TGTGCCAGTATGCGGGGGAGTAACACCGGGGAGCTGTTTTTT
few	TRBD1	TRBV28	TRBJ2-7	CASSTGGLYEQYF	TGTGCCAGCAGTACAGGGGGCCTCTACGAGCAGTACTTC
.	.	TRBV7-8	TRBJ1-2	CASSVSSGKESYTF	TGTGCCAGCAGCGTCTCCTCAGGGAAGGAGAGCTACACCTTC
.	.	TRBV4-1	TRBJ2-7	CASSPTGSGYEQYF	TGCGCCAGCAGCCCTACAGGGAGTGGCTACGAGCAGTACTTC
.	.	TRBV5-1	TRBJ1-2	CASSLAEVSGYTF	TGCGCCAGCAGCTTGGCGGAGGTATCAGGCTACACCTTC
once	.	TRBV28	TRBJ2-7	CASSLLGDEQYF	TGTGCCAGCAGTTTACTCGGGGACGAGCAGTACTTC
.	TRBD1	TRBV7-2	TRBJ1-2	CASSLAPLQGNNYGYTF	TGTGCCAGCAGCTTAGCCCCCCTACAGGGGAATAACTATGGCTACACCTTC
.	TRBD2	TRBV4-2	TRBJ2-5	CASSQNRAGSGETQYF	TGTGCCAGCAGCCAAAACCGAGCGGGGTCGGGAGAGACCCAGTACTTC
.	TRBD1	TRBV27	TRBJ2-1	CASSHRGTGYNEQFF	TGTGCCAGCAGTCATCGCGGGACAGGTTACAATGAGCAGTTCTTC
few	.	TRBV5-8	TRBJ2-3	CASSRTGSVTDTQYF	TGTGCCAGCAGCCGAACAGGGTCTGTCACAGATACGCAGTATTTT
.	.	TRBV4-3	TRBJ2-7	CASRFSGQGSYEQYF	TGCGCCAGCCGCTTCTCCGGGCAGGGCTCCTACGAGCAGTACTTC
few	.	TRBV7-2	TRBJ1-1	CASSLDNRVTEAFF	TGTGCCAGCAGCTTAGATAACAGGGTGACTGAAGCTTTCTTT
.	TRBD2	TRBV9	TRBJ2-3	CASSVRPSGASTDTQYF	TGTGCCAGCAGCGTACGGCCTAGCGGAGCTAGCACAGATACGCAGTATTTT
.	.	TRBV5-1	TRBJ2-7	CASSLESLAGEQYF	TGCGCCAGCAGCTTGGAGAGTCTAGCTGGCGAGCAGTACTTC
.	TRBD2	TRBV27	TRBJ2-6	CASSRGGGSSGANVLTF	TGTGCCAGCAGCCGCGGGGGAGGGTCCTCTGGGGCCAACGTCCTGACTTTC
few	TRBD1	TRBV24-1	TRBJ1-2	CATSEDRVGYGYTF	TGTGCCACCAGTGAAGACAGGGTTGGCTATGGCTACACCTTC
.	TRBD1	TRBV30	TRBJ2-7	CAWKSVQGRGYEQYF	TGTGCCTGGAAGTCTGTACAGGGGAGAGGCTACGAGCAGTACTTC
.	.	TRBV28	TRBJ1-5	CASSPGAAQPQHF	TGTGCCAGCAGCCCAGGGGCCGCTCAGCCCCAGCATTTT
.	.	TRBV28	TRBJ1-2	CASSSPGRLLGYTF	TGTGCCAGCAGTAGCCCAGGTCGGCTCCTTGGCTACACCTTC
.	.	TRBV4-3	TRBJ2-7	CASSPGASGGSYEQYF	TGCGCCAGCAGCCCCGGGGCTAGTGGGGGGTCCTACGAGCAGTACTTC
.	.	TRBV3-1/TRBV3-2	TRBJ2-1	CASSQDLRGLNEQFF	TGTGCCAGCAGCCAAGATCTACGGGGACTCAATGAGCAGTTCTTC
.	TRBD1	TRBV5-1	TRBJ2-7	CASSPFSGTGGLGEQYF	TGCGCCAGCAGCCCATTCTCCGGGACAGGGGGCCTCGGCGAGCAGTACTTC